One TCR beta chain is described in this entry. How the authors handled the data: Scientists estimated how many nucleated cells there were by amplifying reference gene primers. Produced via immunoSEQ multiplex PCR; TCRdb's table is partial and in-frame only. The DNA was the basis for D and trimming; V, J and clone size are from that table. The table has some 65,000 clones, around 74% seen once; the top ten hold 28%. The record originates from a study of blood T cell repertoires in COVID-19. About the research overall: The United States, Italy and Spain provided the acute and convalescent COVID-19 samples. T cells, B-cell-depleted T cells, or PBMCs supplied cDNA or gDNA.

The length of the CDR3 is 15 residues. V lost 9 bases and J lost 1; bases outside the gene matches: 10. The V gene's germline CDR1 is LNHDA and CDR2 SQIVND (reference sequence). The chain employs TRBV19 and TRBJ1-1; 8 nucleotides line up with TRBD1. Sequenced sample: peripheral blood. The receptor was derived from a woman at least 80 years old with acute or convalescent COVID-19. CDR3 amino acids: CASQFQGAANTEAFF. The CDR3 DNA sequence: TGTGCCAGCCAATTTCAGGGGGCAGCGAACACTGAAGCTTTCTTT.